This is a list of T cell receptor beta chains from one sample in a study of PD-L1 blockade in urothelial cancer. Produced via immunoSEQ multiplex PCR; TCRdb's table is partial and in-frame only. The sample lists under 40,000 clones; 75% to 95% were seen once. Sequencing used PBMCs, obtained around atezolizumab (anti-PD-L1) treatment. These receptors came from a man between 70 and 80 years old with urothelial cancer. Each CDR3 is given with its conserved first and last residue. A D gene is named only where the DNA matches it firmly. For some rows the clone size is stated as once, few or many, or as a class when expanded; others skip it.

>TRBV28|NA|TRBJ1-2|TRBD1
CASSPPGQSYGYTF
TGTGCCAGCAGTCCGCCGGGACAGAGCTATGGCTACACCTTC
>TRBV5-1|NA|TRBJ1-1|NA
CASSLGMGGNTEAFF
TGCGCCAGCAGCTTGGGGATGGGAGGGAACACTGAAGCTTTCTTT
>TRBV7-2|NA|TRBJ2-7|NA
CASSPAGLSSYEQYF
TGTGCCAGCAGCCCGGCGGGACTCTCCTCCTACGAGCAGTACTTC
>TRBV6-5|NA|TRBJ2-5|TRBD1
CASRDQDRGSETQYF
TGTGCCAGCAGAGACCAAGACAGGGGATCAGAGACCCAGTACTTC
>TRBV27|NA|TRBJ2-1|TRBD2
CASSLWLAGYNEQFF
TGTGCCAGCAGTTTATGGCTAGCGGGCTACAATGAGCAGTTCTTC
>TRBV5-1|NA|TRBJ2-7|TRBD1
CASSDPGTDSYEQYF
TGCGCCAGCAGCGACCCCGGGACAGATTCCTACGAGCAGTACTTC
>TRBV6-4|NA|TRBJ1-2|TRBD1
CASSPNAGQGGGYTF
TGTGCCAGCAGTCCCAACGCGGGACAGGGTGGTGGCTACACCTTC
>TRBV19|NA|TRBJ1-2|TRBD1
CASSITGTGDFGYTF
TGTGCCAGTAGTATCACCGGGACAGGGGACTTCGGCTACACCTTC
>TRBV7-9|NA|TRBJ1-5|NA
CASSSLDGNQPQHF
TGTGCCAGCAGCTCGCTCGACGGGAATCAGCCCCAGCATTTT
>TRBV29-1|NA|TRBJ2-1|NA
CSVGAATSYNEQFF
TGCAGCGTTGGAGCGGCGACCTCCTACAATGAGCAGTTCTTC
>TRBV27|NA|TRBJ2-2|NA
CASSSFTGNTGELFF
TGTGCCAGCAGTTCCTTCACAGGGAACACCGGGGAGCTGTTTTTT
>TRBV10-3|NA|TRBJ1-2|NA
CAISEVAGKDGYTF
TGTGCCATCAGTGAGGTGGCAGGGAAGGATGGCTACACCTTC
>TRBV25-1|NA|TRBJ2-4|NA
CASSELNGEELAKNIQYF
TGTGCCAGCAGTGAATTAAACGGAGAAGAATTAGCCAAAAACATTCAGTACTTC
>TRBV7-8|NA|TRBJ2-4|TRBD2
CASSLREGHGNIQYF
TGTGCCAGCAGCTTACGGGAGGGCCATGGAAACATTCAGTACTTC
>TRBV18|few|TRBJ1-1|NA
CASCHGGVNTEAFF
TGTGCCAGCTGCCACGGGGGGGTGAACACTGAAGCTTTCTTT
>TRBV19|NA|TRBJ2-2|NA
CASSMRADRSGELFF
TGTGCCAGTAGTATGAGGGCGGATCGGTCCGGGGAGCTGTTTTTT
>TRBV7-6|NA|TRBJ1-3|NA
CAGQGGPSGNTIYF
TGTGCCGGGCAGGGCGGACCATCTGGAAACACCATATATTTT
>TRBV7-6|NA|TRBJ2-3|TRBD2
CASSLAASGTGTQYF
TGTGCCAGCAGCTTAGCGGCTAGCGGGACGGGTACGCAGTATTTT
>TRBV5-1|NA|TRBJ2-3|NA
CASSVSGTGTDTQYF
TGCGCCAGCAGCGTTAGCGGGACAGGGACAGATACGCAGTATTTT
>TRBV30|NA|TRBJ2-5|NA
CAWSVRGAGETQYF
TGTGCCTGGAGTGTACGGGGGGCCGGTGAGACCCAGTACTTC
>TRBV19|NA|TRBJ2-1|NA
CASRVDSNSYNEQFF
TGTGCCAGTAGGGTGGACAGTAACTCCTACAATGAGCAGTTCTTC
>TRBV12-5|once|TRBJ2-3|TRBD1
CASGQGARDTQYF
TGTGCTAGCGGGCAGGGGGCGCGGGATACGCAGTATTTT
>TRBV7-9|NA|TRBJ1-2|NA
CASSLGPEWLVYGYTF
TGTGCCAGCAGCTTAGGGCCTGAATGGCTTGTCTATGGCTACACCTTC
>TRBV1|once|TRBJ2-3|NA
CTSSQDSSNSGSTDTQYF
TGCACCAGCAGCCAAGATTCCTCCAATAGCGGGAGCACAGATACGCAGTATTTT
>TRBV6-4|NA|TRBJ2-3|TRBD2
CASSDGRASTDTQYF
TGTGCCAGCAGTGACGGGAGGGCTAGCACAGATACGCAGTATTTT
>TRBV27|NA|TRBJ2-7|NA
CASRDRNYEQYF
TGTGCCAGCAGAGACAGGAACTACGAGCAGTACTTC
>TRBV2|NA|TRBJ2-7|TRBD2
CASLSGSGYEQYF
TGTGCCAGCCTTAGCGGGAGTGGCTACGAGCAGTACTTC
>TRBV9|NA|TRBJ2-3|TRBD2
CASSALTSGRAGGTQYF
TGTGCCAGCAGCGCGCTAACTAGCGGGAGGGCCGGCGGTACGCAGTATTTT
>TRBV7-6|NA|TRBJ2-1|TRBD2
CASSLGFAGLAGGGEQFF
TGTGCCAGCAGCTTAGGGTTTGCGGGACTAGCGGGAGGCGGGGAGCAGTTCTTC
>TRBV19|NA|TRBJ2-3|NA
CASSMGTSRTDTQYF
TGTGCCAGTAGTATGGGAACTAGCCGCACAGATACGCAGTATTTT
>TRBV11-2|NA|TRBJ1-4|TRBD1
CASRPSGTGVEKLFF
TGTGCCAGCAGGCCATCCGGGACAGGAGTTGAAAAACTGTTTTTT
>TRBV29-1|NA|TRBJ2-1|NA
CSGATGTRHNEQFF
TGCAGCGGCGCAACCGGGACAAGGCACAATGAGCAGTTCTTC
>TRBV10-3|NA|TRBJ2-1|NA
CATYGGELWQFF
TGTGCCACCTACGGCGGGGAATTATGGCAGTTCTTC
>TRBV6-5|NA|TRBJ2-3|NA
CASSYLGYNTDTQYF
TGTGCCAGCAGTTATTTGGGCTATAACACAGATACGCAGTATTTT
>TRBV27|NA|TRBJ2-7|TRBD1
CASSYGTGYEQYF
TGTGCCAGCAGCTACGGGACAGGCTACGAGCAGTACTTC
>TRBV27|once|TRBJ1-5|NA
CASGGYRDNQPQHF
TGTGCCAGCGGGGGCTACAGGGACAATCAGCCCCAGCATTTT
>TRBV19|NA|TRBJ2-4|NA
CASSDPGGSGKNIQYF
TGTGCCAGTAGTGACCCGGGGGGCTCGGGCAAAAACATTCAGTACTTC
>TRBV7-2|few|TRBJ2-7|TRBD1
CASSSYGDSYEQYF
TGTGCCAGCAGCTCCTACGGGGACAGCTACGAGCAGTACTTC
>TRBV18|NA|TRBJ1-5|NA
CASTNNQGSNQPQHF
TGTGCCAGCACTAATAACCAAGGTAGCAATCAGCCCCAGCATTTT
>TRBV11-1|NA|TRBJ2-3|TRBD2
CASSLDPSGKGADTQYF
TGTGCCAGCAGCTTAGATCCTAGCGGGAAAGGGGCAGATACGCAGTATTTT
>TRBV4-1|NA|TRBJ2-2|TRBD2
CASSQEPYLAGDGELFF
TGCGCCAGCAGCCAAGAGCCCTACCTAGCGGGAGACGGGGAGCTGTTTTTT
>TRBV29-1|NA|TRBJ2-7|TRBD2
CSVEKGRLAGGGYEQYF
TGCAGCGTTGAAAAGGGAAGACTAGCGGGAGGCGGTTACGAGCAGTACTTC
>TRBV5-6|NA|TRBJ2-5|TRBD2
CASSFPGLASQETQYF
TGTGCCAGCAGCTTCCCGGGACTAGCGAGTCAAGAGACCCAGTACTTC
>TRBV7-3|NA|TRBJ2-3|TRBD2
CASSPRTSGSTDTQYF
TGTGCCAGCAGCCCCAGGACTAGCGGAAGCACAGATACGCAGTATTTT
>TRBV5-1|NA|TRBJ2-3|TRBD2
CASSKLAGGSDTQYF
TGCGCCAGCAGCAAGCTAGCGGGAGGATCAGATACGCAGTATTTT
>TRBV6-6|once|TRBJ2-5|TRBD2
CASRMTSGQETQYF
TGTGCCAGCAGAATGACTAGCGGCCAAGAGACCCAGTACTTC
>TRBV28|NA|TRBJ1-5|NA
CASSPVGAGLSNQPQHF
TGTGCCAGCAGTCCCGTGGGAGCTGGGTTGAGCAATCAGCCCCAGCATTTT
>TRBV12-5|NA|TRBJ1-2|NA
CASGLVLTNYGYTF
TGTGCTAGTGGTTTGGTACTTACGAACTATGGCTACACCTTC
>TRBV11-2|NA|TRBJ2-7|NA
CASSLYGSPMYEQYF
TGTGCCAGCAGCTTATACGGGTCCCCAATGTACGAGCAGTACTTC
>TRBV6-5|NA|TRBJ1-2|TRBD1
CASSYSSQGDNYGYTF
TGTGCCAGCAGTTACTCGAGTCAGGGGGACAACTATGGCTACACCTTC